These T cell receptor beta chains were read from a single sample in a study of blood T cell repertoires in COVID-19. Clones were read by immunoSEQ multiplex PCR, and TCRdb kept only the in-frame ones, dropping some. Altogether about 120,000 clones are present, about 81% being singletons, with the ten largest covering 3.8%. The sample consisted of peripheral blood. Receptors were obtained from a woman between 45 and 60 years old with acute or convalescent COVID-19. Each CDR3 is given with its conserved first and last residue. D genes are given only for firm matches. A clone size is listed for some rows: how often the clone was seen (once, few, many), or a class if it is expanded.

>TRBJ1-6|13|.|.|TRBV6-5
CASTRGGSSPLHF
TGTGCCAGCACCCGGGGAGGTTCTTCACCCCTCCACTTT
>TRBJ1-1|11|.|.|TRBV2
CASGENTEAFF
TGTGCCAGCGGAGAGAACACTGAAGCTTTCTTT
>TRBJ2-7|14|.|few|TRBV7-3
CASSLSGLRDEQYF
TGTGCCAGCAGCTTAAGTGGACTGCGGGACGAGCAGTACTTC
>TRBJ2-3|14|.|.|TRBV27
CASSSAGGTDTQYF
TGTGCCAGCAGTTCGGCAGGCGGCACAGATACGCAGTATTTT
>TRBJ2-2|16|.|.|TRBV5-1
CASSSTTGGRTGELFF
TGCGCCAGCAGCTCGACGACAGGCGGACGCACCGGGGAGCTGTTTTTT
>TRBJ1-4|14|TRBD1|.|TRBV7-2
CASSLSGQAEKLFF
TGTGCCAGCAGCTTATCGGGACAGGCTGAAAAACTGTTTTTT
>TRBJ2-1|17|TRBD2|.|TRBV29-1
CSVGGLAGGGSYNEQFF
TGCAGCGTGGGGGGGCTAGCGGGAGGTGGCTCCTACAATGAGCAGTTCTTC
>TRBJ2-2|14|.|once|TRBV11-1
CASSLLRGTGELFF
TGTGCCAGCAGCTTGTTACGGGGAACCGGGGAGCTGTTTTTT
>TRBJ1-1|13|.|.|TRBV21-1
CASSNKTGVEAFF
TGTGCCAGCAGCAATAAGACAGGGGTGGAAGCTTTCTTT
>TRBJ2-7|12|.|.|TRBV11-2
CASSLDRYEQYF
TGTGCCAGCAGCTTAGATCGGTACGAGCAGTACTTC
>TRBJ2-1|17|TRBD2|.|TRBV4-2
CASSQGEAGGTYNEQFF
TGTGCCAGCAGCCAAGGGGAGGCGGGGGGTACCTACAATGAGCAGTTCTTC
>TRBJ2-1|15|TRBD2|.|TRBV15
CATSRGSSGGPERFF
TGTGCCACCAGCAGGGGGAGTAGCGGGGGGCCCGAGCGGTTCTTC
>TRBJ2-7|14|TRBD1|once|TRBV11-2
CASSLTQGANEQYF
TGTGCCAGCAGCTTAACACAGGGGGCGAACGAGCAGTACTTC
>TRBJ2-7|12|.|once|TRBV30
CAWSLRLGEQYF
TGTGCCTGGAGCCTTAGACTCGGCGAGCAGTACTTC
>TRBJ1-2|15|.|.|TRBV19
CASSRLARSNYGYTF
TGTGCCAGTAGTAGGCTCGCCAGGTCGAACTATGGCTACACCTTC
>TRBJ2-3|15|.|.|TRBV18
CASSPQERFTDTQYF
TGTGCCAGCTCACCACAGGAGCGGTTCACAGATACGCAGTATTTT
>TRBJ2-2|14|TRBD1|.|TRBV27
CASRTTGSTGELFF
TGTGCCAGCAGGACGACAGGGAGCACCGGGGAGCTGTTTTTT
>TRBJ2-5|13|.|.|TRBV27
CASSLRGRETQYF
TGTGCCAGCAGTTTAAGGGGGAGAGAGACCCAGTACTTC
>TRBJ2-3|17|.|.|TRBV7-6
CASSPLAATSSTDTQYF
TGTGCCAGCAGCCCCTTAGCGGCCACCTCTAGCACAGATACGCAGTATTTT
>TRBJ1-1|16|.|.|TRBV18
CASSPSQGRGGTEAFF
TGTGCCAGCTCACCGTCCCAGGGTCGAGGTGGCACTGAAGCTTTCTTT
>TRBJ2-2|16|TRBD1|.|TRBV5-1
CASSLYGTVQTGELFF
TGCGCCAGCAGCTTGTACGGGACAGTACAAACCGGGGAGCTGTTTTTT
>TRBJ2-2|14|.|.|TRBV10-3
CAISGTGNTGELFF
TGTGCCATCAGTGGCACAGGGAACACCGGGGAGCTGTTTTTT
>TRBJ2-1|17|TRBD2|few|TRBV5-1
CASRHRTSGRSYNEQFF
TGCGCCAGCAGGCACCGGACTAGCGGGAGATCCTACAATGAGCAGTTCTTC
>TRBJ2-7|13|.|.|TRBV19
CASSNGFRYEQYF
TGTGCCAGTAGTAATGGTTTTAGATACGAGCAGTACTTC
>TRBJ2-4|15|.|.|TRBV19
CASSIDDRTKNIQYF
TGTGCCAGTAGTATAGACGACAGGACGAAAAACATTCAGTACTTC
>TRBJ2-7|17|TRBD2|many|TRBV3-1/TRBV3-2
CASSQVTRLAGSYEQYF
TGTGCCAGCAGCCAAGTTACCAGACTAGCGGGCTCCTACGAGCAGTACTTC
>TRBJ1-1|14|TRBD1|.|TRBV2
CASRPGQGYTEAFF
TGTGCCAGCAGGCCGGGACAGGGTTACACTGAAGCTTTCTTT
>TRBJ2-2|15|.|.|TRBV14
CASSNQRSHTGELFF
TGTGCCAGCAGCAACCAGCGGAGCCACACCGGGGAGCTGTTTTTT
>TRBJ2-7|12|.|.|TRBV16
CASSQAGYEQYF
TGTGCCAGCAGCCAGGCGGGCTACGAGCAGTACTTC
>TRBJ2-7|13|.|.|TRBV5-4
CASSFSGVGEQYF
TGTGCCAGCAGCTTCTCAGGGGTAGGGGAGCAGTACTTC
>TRBJ2-5|15|.|.|TRBV7-8
CASSYGYREKETQYF
TGTGCCAGCAGCTATGGGTACCGGGAAAAAGAGACCCAGTACTTC
>TRBJ2-2|15|.|.|TRBV15
CATSRARQYTGELFF
TGTGCCACCAGCAGAGCCCGACAGTACACCGGGGAGCTGTTTTTT
>TRBJ1-5|16|.|.|TRBV15
CATSRDRRFLNQPQHF
TGTGCCACCAGCAGAGATCGCAGGTTTCTCAATCAGCCCCAGCATTTT
>TRBJ2-1|17|TRBD2|.|TRBV19
CASSSWASGGNYNEQFF
TGTGCCAGTAGTTCTTGGGCTAGCGGGGGGAATTACAATGAGCAGTTCTTC
>TRBJ2-1|16|TRBD2|.|TRBV4-2
CASSQGAGGYYNEQFF
TGTGCCAGCAGCCAAGGAGCGGGGGGTTACTACAATGAGCAGTTCTTC
>TRBJ2-1|16|TRBD2|.|TRBV25-1
CASSESASGYYNEQFF
TGTGCCAGCAGTGAATCTGCTAGCGGGTACTACAATGAGCAGTTCTTC
>TRBJ1-6|19|.|.|TRBV27
CASSTGFNRGGPVNSPLHF
TGTGCCAGCAGTACCGGGTTTAATCGGGGGGGCCCGGTCAATTCACCCCTCCACTTT
>TRBJ2-2|13|.|.|TRBV7-2
CASSISFSGELFF
TGTGCCAGCAGCATAAGCTTTTCCGGGGAGCTGTTTTTT
>TRBJ1-3|12|TRBD1|.|TRBV28
CASRQGADTIYF
TGTGCCAGCAGGCAGGGGGCGGACACCATATATTTT
>TRBJ1-5|14|.|.|TRBV30
CAWSTGNTNQPQHF
TGTGCCTGGAGTACGGGGAACACCAATCAGCCCCAGCATTTT
>TRBJ2-7|16|TRBD2|.|TRBV7-2
CASSSRTSGSVYEQYF
TGTGCCAGCAGCTCCAGAACTAGCGGGAGTGTCTACGAGCAGTACTTC
>TRBJ1-1|13|TRBD1|.|TRBV19
CASKGQSATEAFF
TGTGCCAGTAAGGGACAGAGCGCGACTGAAGCTTTCTTT
>TRBJ1-1|15|.|.|TRBV3-1/TRBV3-2
CASSQASRGNTEAFF
TGTGCCAGCAGCCAAGCTTCGCGGGGGAACACTGAAGCTTTCTTT
>TRBJ2-6|15|TRBD2|.|TRBV9
CASSVSGAGANVLTF
TGTGCCAGCAGCGTGAGCGGGGCTGGGGCCAACGTCCTGACTTTC
>TRBJ2-1|15|.|.|TRBV5-4
CASRVIRGSKDEQFF
TGTGCCAGCAGGGTAATCAGGGGTTCCAAAGATGAGCAGTTCTTC
>TRBJ2-3|14|TRBD2|.|TRBV29-1
CSVAIGGKADTQYF
TGCAGCGTTGCTATCGGGGGGAAGGCAGATACGCAGTATTTT